Listed below are T cell receptor beta chains from one sample, sequenced in a study of persistence of HIV-infected CD4 T cells. Their antigens remain unidentified. Sequencing was performed with immunoSEQ multiplex PCR; in TCRdb, only in-frame clones are kept and a portion is missing. This table has approximately 45,000 clones, about nine tenths appearing once. Source: CD4+ T cells sorted from PBMCs after roughly 19-hour stimulation, taken from a patient who received antiretroviral therapy. The receptors come from an adult woman with HIV who was CMV-seropositive. Each CDR3 is given with its conserved first and last residue. D genes are given only for firm matches. Size is omitted from some rows. Given values are once, few, many or a class for expanded clones.

j_gene	abundance	v_gene	d_gene	CDR3nt	CDR3aa
TRBJ1-2	-	TRBV5-1	-	TGCGCCAGCAGCCTCCCCCGGGACGCACTTGACTATGGCTACACCTTC	CASSLPRDALDYGYTF
TRBJ1-4	-	TRBV7-6	TRBD1	TGTGCCAGCAGCCAGGGGCAGGGGGGCGAAAAACTGTTTTTT	CASSQGQGGEKLFF
TRBJ2-7	-	TRBV4-1	-	TGCGCCAGCAGCCAAGTTGGGTTTTACGAGCAGTACTTC	CASSQVGFYEQYF
TRBJ2-7	-	TRBV6-5	TRBD2	TGTGCCAGCAGTTACTCGGGACTAGCGGCCTACGAGCAGTACTTC	CASSYSGLAAYEQYF
TRBJ2-3	-	TRBV11-3	-	TGTGCCAGCAGCTTTTCGCAGACAGATACGCAGTATTTT	CASSFSQTDTQYF
TRBJ2-5	-	TRBV7-9	-	TGTGCCAGCAGCTTGGGGGCCTATAAAGAGACCCAGTACTTC	CASSLGAYKETQYF
TRBJ1-2	-	TRBV18	-	TGTGCCAGCTCACCTGGGGTAGACTATGGCTACACCTTC	CASSPGVDYGYTF
TRBJ1-5	few	TRBV5-8	TRBD1	TGTGCCAGCAGCTTGGTCTATGCAGGGGGACGCAATCAGCCCCAGCATTTT	CASSLVYAGGRNQPQHF
TRBJ2-4	-	TRBV11-3	-	TGTGCCAGCAGCTTAGGGCCCCAAAACATTCAGTACTTC	CASSLGPQNIQYF
TRBJ1-6	-	TRBV30	TRBD1	TGTGCCTGGAGTGTAAACAGGGGACGGAATTCACCCCTCCACTTT	CAWSVNRGRNSPLHF
TRBJ2-3	-	TRBV5-1	-	TGCGCCAGCAGCGTGGGGGGCACAGATACGCAGTATTTT	CASSVGGTDTQYF
TRBJ2-1	-	TRBV10-3	TRBD1	TGTGCCATCAGTGAGATGTCAGGGGGTGGGTTCTTC	CAISEMSGGGFF
TRBJ1-1	once	TRBV19	-	TGTGCCAGCCTCCCGGGGGGTAGTCACACTGAAGCTTTCTTT	CASLPGGSHTEAFF
TRBJ2-5	once	TRBV3-1/TRBV3-2	TRBD2	TGTGCCAGCAGCCTACAGCGGGGGCGGGAGGGGGTGACCCAGTACTTC	CASSLQRGREGVTQYF
TRBJ1-4	once	TRBV5-4	-	TGTGCCAGCAGCCAACGACAGCATAATGAAAAACTGTTTTTT	CASSQRQHNEKLFF
TRBJ1-1	-	TRBV5-1	-	TGCGCCAGCAGCTTGGGGGCAGCAAACACTGAAGCTTTCTTT	CASSLGAANTEAFF
TRBJ1-4	-	TRBV19	-	TGTGCCAGTAGTCCATATAATGAAAAACTGTTTTTT	CASSPYNEKLFF
TRBJ1-2	once	TRBV27	TRBD1	TGTGCCAGCAGTACTACGGGACAGCAAGGTCAGAGGGCCTATGGCTACACCTTC	CASSTTGQQGQRAYGYTF
TRBJ2-7	-	TRBV9	-	TGTGCCAGCAGCTCCCATGGATCCACCTACGAGCAGTACTTC	CASSSHGSTYEQYF
TRBJ1-6	-	TRBV5-6	-	TGTGCCAGCAGCTCGCTCTCTACTGCAGGACGAAATTCACCCCTCCACTTT	CASSSLSTAGRNSPLHF
TRBJ1-6	-	TRBV27	-	TGTGCCAGCAGTCAGGCCACGAACTCCTATAATTCACCCCTCCACTTT	CASSQATNSYNSPLHF
TRBJ2-1	-	TRBV19	-	TGTGCCAGTAGTATAGGACGGGCAGACACCTACAATGAGCAGTTCTTC	CASSIGRADTYNEQFF
TRBJ1-1	-	TRBV28	-	TGTGCCAGCGGGGAGAGGGGTCGGGAGCAAGCTTTCTTT	CASGERGREQAFF
TRBJ2-7	-	TRBV5-1	TRBD2	TGCGCCAGCAGCTTACTAGCGGGGGCCTACGAGCAGTACTTC	CASSLLAGAYEQYF
TRBJ1-1	-	TRBV18	-	TGTGCCAGCTCAGGGACTATGAACACTGAAGCTTTCTTT	CASSGTMNTEAFF
TRBJ2-5	-	TRBV24-1	TRBD2	TGTGCCACCAGTGATTATGCGGGGGGACAAGAGACCCAGTACTTC	CATSDYAGGQETQYF
TRBJ1-6	-	TRBV12-3/TRBV12-4	-	TGTGCCAGCAGTTTTGAAAGGGTACGACCCCTCCACTTT	CASSFERVRPLHF
TRBJ2-2	-	TRBV5-4	-	TGTGCCAGCAGCTCCCCGGAGGCAGCCACCGGGGAGCTGTTTTTT	CASSSPEAATGELFF
TRBJ2-7	-	TRBV20-1	-	TGCAGTGCTAGTGGGGCTCCTGACGAGCAGTACTTC	CSASGAPDEQYF
TRBJ1-2	-	TRBV6-1	TRBD1	TGTGCCAGCAGTGTACTGGACAGGGGGCGCGGGGCCGGTGGCTACACCTTC	CASSVLDRGRGAGGYTF
TRBJ2-3	-	TRBV3-1/TRBV3-2	-	TGTGCCAGCAGCCTGAGGGCAGGGCCCACAGATACGCAGTATTTT	CASSLRAGPTDTQYF
TRBJ2-7	-	TRBV7-9	-	TGTGCCAGCAGCTTAGCTGCGGGAATAGGGAAGAGTTACGAGCAGTACTTC	CASSLAAGIGKSYEQYF
TRBJ2-7	-	TRBV19	TRBD1	TGTGCCAGTAGTCTCCGGGACAGGGGAAACGAGCAGTACTTC	CASSLRDRGNEQYF
TRBJ2-5	-	TRBV7-3	-	TGTGCCAGCAGCTTATCGTATAGCGGTGGGGAGGAGACCCAGTACTTC	CASSLSYSGGEETQYF
TRBJ2-1	-	TRBV3-1/TRBV3-2	TRBD2	TGTGCCAGCAGCGAACTTAGCGGGAGTAACTACAATGAGCAGTTCTTC	CASSELSGSNYNEQFF
TRBJ2-7	few	TRBV6-6	-	TGTGCCAGCAGCCAGAGCTCCTACGAGCAGTACTTC	CASSQSSYEQYF
TRBJ1-4	-	TRBV4-1	TRBD1	TGCGCCAGCAGCCAAAAATCTGTCCCGACAGGGGGAGGCGAAAAACTGTTTTTT	CASSQKSVPTGGGEKLFF
TRBJ2-7	-	TRBV9	TRBD1	TGTGCCAGCAGCGTAGGAGGGGGACAGGGCTCCTACGAGCAGTACTTC	CASSVGGGQGSYEQYF
TRBJ2-5	-	TRBV24-1	TRBD1	TGTGCCACCAGCGCATCGGACAGGGCCCAAGAGACCCAGTACTTC	CATSASDRAQETQYF
TRBJ1-3	-	TRBV25-1	-	TGTGCCAGCAGTTTTTTCGGGCTAGACTCTGGAAACACCATATATTTT	CASSFFGLDSGNTIYF